The T cell receptor beta chain under discussion was sequenced for a study of T cell clonality in common variable immunodeficiency. This clone was seen ten or more times. Read coverage stops 3 residues before the CDR3 terminus; the germline J gene supplies the remainder. Here immunoSEQ multiplex PCR was the method, and the copy in TCRdb shows in-frame clones only, minus some. The sample shows some 38,000 clones, no singletons; the ten largest hold more than 2.5%. Germline values: CDR1 SGHVS, CDR2 FQNEAQ. CDR3 length equals 14 residues. Trimming took 7 bases from V and 8 from J; bases not matched to a gene: 11.

The chain combines TRBV7-8 with TRBJ2-4; 7 nucleotides agree with TRBD1. This TCR was sampled from a person aged 18 to 70 in good health. What was sequenced was peripheral blood mononuclear cells. The CDR3 reads CASTLDRPGDIQYF. CDR3 DNA (partial): TGTGCCAGCACCTTGGACAGGCCCGGGGACATT.